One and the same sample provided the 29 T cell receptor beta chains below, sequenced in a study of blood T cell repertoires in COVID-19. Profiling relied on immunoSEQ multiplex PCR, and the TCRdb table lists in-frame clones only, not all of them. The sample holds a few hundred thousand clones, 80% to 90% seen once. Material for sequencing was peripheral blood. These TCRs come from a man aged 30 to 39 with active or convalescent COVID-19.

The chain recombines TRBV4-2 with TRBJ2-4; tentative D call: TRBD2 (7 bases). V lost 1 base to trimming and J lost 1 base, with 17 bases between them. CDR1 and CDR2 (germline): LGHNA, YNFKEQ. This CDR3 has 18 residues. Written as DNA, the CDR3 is TGTGCCAGCAGCCAAGTAAACGGCGGGGGCGTCGCCAAAAACATTCAGTACTTC. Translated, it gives CASSQVNGGGVAKNIQYF.

The DNA of the CDR3 is TGTGCCAGCACCGACCAGGGGAAGCGGGAGCTGTTTTTT. It specifies CASTDQGKRELFF. V is TRBV2 and J is TRBJ2-2; D is possibly TRBD1 (6 bases). Germline CDR1 is SNHLY and CDR2 is FYNNEI. The CDR3 runs to 13 residues. V lost 7 bases to trimming and J lost 9 bases, with 15 bases between them.

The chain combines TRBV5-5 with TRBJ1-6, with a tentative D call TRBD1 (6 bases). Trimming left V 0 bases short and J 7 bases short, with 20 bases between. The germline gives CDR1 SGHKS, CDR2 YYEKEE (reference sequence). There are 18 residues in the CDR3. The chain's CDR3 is CASSLEQVAGTKNSPLHF. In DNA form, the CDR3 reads TGTGCCAGCAGCTTGGAGCAAGTAGCCGGGACAAAAAATTCACCCCTCCACTTT.

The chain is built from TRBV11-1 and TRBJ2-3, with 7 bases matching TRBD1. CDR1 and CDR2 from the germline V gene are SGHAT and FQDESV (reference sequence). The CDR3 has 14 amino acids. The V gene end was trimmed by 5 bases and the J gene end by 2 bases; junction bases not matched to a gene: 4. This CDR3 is CASSPGTATDTQYF. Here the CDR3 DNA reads TGTGCCAGCAGCCCCGGGACAGCCACAGATACGCAGTATTTT.

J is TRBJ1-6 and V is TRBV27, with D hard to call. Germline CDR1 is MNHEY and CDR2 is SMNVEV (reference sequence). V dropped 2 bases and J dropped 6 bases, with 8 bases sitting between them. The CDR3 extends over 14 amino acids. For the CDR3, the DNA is TGTGCCAGCAGTTTAACTAGGATTAATTCACCCCTCCACTTT. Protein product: CASSLTRINSPLHF.

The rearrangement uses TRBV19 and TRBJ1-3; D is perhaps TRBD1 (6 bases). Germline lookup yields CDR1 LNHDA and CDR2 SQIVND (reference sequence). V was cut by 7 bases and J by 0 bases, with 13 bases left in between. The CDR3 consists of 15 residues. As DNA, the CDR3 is TGTGCCAGTAACTTCGACAGGTCCTCTGGAAACACCATATATTTT. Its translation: CASNFDRSSGNTIYF.

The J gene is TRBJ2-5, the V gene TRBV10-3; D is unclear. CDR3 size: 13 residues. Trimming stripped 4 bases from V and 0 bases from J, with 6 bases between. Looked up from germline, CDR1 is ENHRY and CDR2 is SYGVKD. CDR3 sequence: CAISGTDQETQYF. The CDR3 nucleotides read TGTGCCATCAGTGGTACAGACCAAGAGACCCAGTACTTC.

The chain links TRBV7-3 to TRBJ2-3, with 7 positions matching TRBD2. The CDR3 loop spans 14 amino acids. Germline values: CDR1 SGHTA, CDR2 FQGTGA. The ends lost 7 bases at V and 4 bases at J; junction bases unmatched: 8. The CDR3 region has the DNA TGTGCCAGCAACTGGGGCGGGAGAGCAGATACGCAGTATTTT. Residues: CASNWGGRADTQYF.

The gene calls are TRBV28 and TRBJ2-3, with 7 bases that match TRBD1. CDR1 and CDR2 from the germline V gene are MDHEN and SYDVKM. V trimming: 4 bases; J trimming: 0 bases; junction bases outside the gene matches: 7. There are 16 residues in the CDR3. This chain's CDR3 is CASSSPQGESTDTQYF. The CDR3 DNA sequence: TGTGCCAGCAGTTCCCCGCAGGGGGAAAGCACAGATACGCAGTATTTT.

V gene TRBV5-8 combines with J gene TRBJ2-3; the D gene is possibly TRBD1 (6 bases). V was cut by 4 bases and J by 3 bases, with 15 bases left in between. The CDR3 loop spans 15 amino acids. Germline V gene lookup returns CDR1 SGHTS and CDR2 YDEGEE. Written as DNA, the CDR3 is TGTGCCAGCAGCGGTACAGGGCACCTTACAGATACGCAGTATTTT. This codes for CASSGTGHLTDTQYF.

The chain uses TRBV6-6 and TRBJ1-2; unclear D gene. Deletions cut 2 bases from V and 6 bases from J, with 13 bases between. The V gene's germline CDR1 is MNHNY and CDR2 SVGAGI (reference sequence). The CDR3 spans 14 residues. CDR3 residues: CASSYTGLGDGYTF. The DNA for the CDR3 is TGTGCCAGCAGTTACACCGGCTTGGGCGATGGCTACACCTTC.

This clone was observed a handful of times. This CDR3 reads CASSQVQVDSNQPQHF. The CDR3 DNA is TGCGCCAGCAGCCAAGTGCAGGTGGATAGCAATCAGCCCCAGCATTTT. This rearrangement joins TRBV4-1 to TRBJ1-5; no reliable D call. The CDR3 length is 16 residues. CDR1 and CDR2 from the germline V gene are MGHRA and YSYEKL. Trimming pared 1 base from V and 0 bases from J, leaving 10 bases between.

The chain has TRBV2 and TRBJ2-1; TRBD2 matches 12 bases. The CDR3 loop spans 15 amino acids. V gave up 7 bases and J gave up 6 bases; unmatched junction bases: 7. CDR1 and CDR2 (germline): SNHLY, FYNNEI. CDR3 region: CASNPLAGGINEQFF. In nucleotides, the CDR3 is TGTGCCAGCAACCCACTAGCGGGGGGTATCAATGAGCAGTTCTTC.

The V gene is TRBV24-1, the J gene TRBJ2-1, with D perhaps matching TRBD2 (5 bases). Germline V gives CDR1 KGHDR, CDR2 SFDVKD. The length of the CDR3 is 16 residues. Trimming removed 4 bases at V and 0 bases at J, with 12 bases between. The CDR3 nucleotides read TGTGCCACCAGTGACCTAGCTGCAGGCTCCTACAATGAGCAGTTCTTC. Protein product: CATSDLAAGSYNEQFF.

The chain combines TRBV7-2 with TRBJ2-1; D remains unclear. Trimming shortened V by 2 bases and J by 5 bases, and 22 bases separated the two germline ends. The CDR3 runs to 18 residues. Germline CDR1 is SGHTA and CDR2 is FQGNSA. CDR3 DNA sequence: TGTGCCAGCAGCTTATTCTCCACTGGGCCAGATCTCGACAATGAGCAGTTCTTC. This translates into CASSLFSTGPDLDNEQFF.

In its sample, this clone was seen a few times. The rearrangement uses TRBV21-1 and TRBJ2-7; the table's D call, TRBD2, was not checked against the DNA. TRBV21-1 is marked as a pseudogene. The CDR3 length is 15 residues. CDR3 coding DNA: TGTGCCAGCAGCGATTCCTTTCGAGGGGAGGACGAGCAGTACTTC. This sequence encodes CASSDSFRGEDEQYF.

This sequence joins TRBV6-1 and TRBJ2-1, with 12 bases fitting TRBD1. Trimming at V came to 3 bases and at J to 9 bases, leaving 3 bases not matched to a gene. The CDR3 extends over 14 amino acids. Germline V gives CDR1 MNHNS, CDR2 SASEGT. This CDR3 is CASSEGQGAGEQFF. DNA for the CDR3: TGTGCCAGCAGTGAGGGACAGGGGGCGGGTGAGCAGTTCTTC.

DNA for the CDR3: TGCGCCAGCAGCTTGACAGGGACAGTCAATCAGCCCCAGCATTTT. Amino acid sequence: CASSLTGTVNQPQHF. The rearrangement joins TRBV5-1 to TRBJ1-5, with TRBD1 matching over 7 bases. There are 15 residues in the CDR3. V trimming: 1 base; J trimming: 3 bases; junction bases outside the gene matches: 4. Germline V gene sequence: CDR1 SGHRS, CDR2 YFSETQ.

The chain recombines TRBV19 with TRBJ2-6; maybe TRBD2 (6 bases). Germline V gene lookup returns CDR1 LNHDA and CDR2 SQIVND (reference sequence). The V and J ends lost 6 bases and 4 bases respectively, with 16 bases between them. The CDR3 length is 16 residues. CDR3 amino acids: CASRRRPGDGANVLTF. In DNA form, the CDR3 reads TGTGCCAGTAGGCGGAGGCCGGGGGACGGGGCCAACGTCCTGACTTTC.

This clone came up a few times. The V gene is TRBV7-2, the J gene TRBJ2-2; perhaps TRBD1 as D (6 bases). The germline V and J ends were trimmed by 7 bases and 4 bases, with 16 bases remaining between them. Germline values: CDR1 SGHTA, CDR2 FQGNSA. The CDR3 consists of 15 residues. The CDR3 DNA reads TGTGCCAGCATCGCCCAGGGGAAGAGCACCGGGGAGCTGTTTTTT. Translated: CASIAQGKSTGELFF.

CDR3 in DNA: TGTGCCAGCAGCCAAGATCCCGGCAGGCCCTCCTACGAGCAGTACTTC. Translating gives CASSQDPGRPSYEQYF. The genes are TRBV3-1 (or the pseudogene TRBV3-2) and TRBJ2-7; D call uncertain. V was clipped by 0 bases and J by 0 bases, with 12 bases between them. Per the germline V gene, CDR1 is LGHDT and CDR2 is YNNKEL (reference sequence). CDR3 length equals 16 residues.

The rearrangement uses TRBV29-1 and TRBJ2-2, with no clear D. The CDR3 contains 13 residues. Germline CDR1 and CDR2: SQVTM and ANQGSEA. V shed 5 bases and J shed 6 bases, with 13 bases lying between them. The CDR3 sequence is CSVLSARPGELFF. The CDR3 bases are TGCAGCGTTCTCAGTGCCCGCCCCGGGGAGCTGTTTTTT.

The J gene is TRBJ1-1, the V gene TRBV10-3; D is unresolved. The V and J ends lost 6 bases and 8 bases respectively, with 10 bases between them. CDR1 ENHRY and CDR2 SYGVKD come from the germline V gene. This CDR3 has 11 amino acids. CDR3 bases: TGTGCCATCAGCCAAAACTGGGAAGCTTTCTTT. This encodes CAISQNWEAFF.

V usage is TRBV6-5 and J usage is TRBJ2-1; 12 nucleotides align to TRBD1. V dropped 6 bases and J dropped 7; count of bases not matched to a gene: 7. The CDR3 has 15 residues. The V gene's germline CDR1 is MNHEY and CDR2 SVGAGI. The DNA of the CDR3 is TGTGCCAGCAGACGGGACAGGGGGCGCGGAAATGAGCAGTTCTTC. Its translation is CASRRDRGRGNEQFF.

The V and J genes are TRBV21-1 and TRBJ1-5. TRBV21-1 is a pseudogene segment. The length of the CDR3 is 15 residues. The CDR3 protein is CASSKGRQSNQPQHF. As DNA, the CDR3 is TGTGCCAGCAGCAAGGGGAGACAAAGCAATCAGCCCCAGCATTTT.

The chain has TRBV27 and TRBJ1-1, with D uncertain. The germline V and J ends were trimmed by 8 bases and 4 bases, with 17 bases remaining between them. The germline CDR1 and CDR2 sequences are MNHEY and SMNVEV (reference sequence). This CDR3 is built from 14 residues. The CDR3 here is CASALRVRATEAFF. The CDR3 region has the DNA TGTGCCAGCGCGTTGAGGGTAAGGGCCACTGAAGCTTTCTTT.

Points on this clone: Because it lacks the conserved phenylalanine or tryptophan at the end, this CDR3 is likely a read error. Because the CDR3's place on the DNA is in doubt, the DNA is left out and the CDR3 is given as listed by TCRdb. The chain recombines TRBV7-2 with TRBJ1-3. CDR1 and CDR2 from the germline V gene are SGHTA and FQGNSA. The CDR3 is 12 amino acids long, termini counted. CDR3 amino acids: CASSLSGLGQPG.

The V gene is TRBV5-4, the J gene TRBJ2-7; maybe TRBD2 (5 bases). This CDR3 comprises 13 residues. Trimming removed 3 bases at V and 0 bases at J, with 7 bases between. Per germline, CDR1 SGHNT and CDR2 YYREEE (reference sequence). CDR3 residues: CASSSRGSYEQYF. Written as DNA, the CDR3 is TGTGCCAGCAGCTCCCGGGGCTCCTACGAGCAGTACTTC. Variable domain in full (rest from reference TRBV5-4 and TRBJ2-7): ETGVTQSPTHLIKTRGQQVTLRCSSQSGHNTVSWYQQALGQGPQFIFQYYREEENGRGNFPPRFSGLQFPNYSSELNVNALELDDSALYLCASSSRGSYEQYFGPGTRLTVT.

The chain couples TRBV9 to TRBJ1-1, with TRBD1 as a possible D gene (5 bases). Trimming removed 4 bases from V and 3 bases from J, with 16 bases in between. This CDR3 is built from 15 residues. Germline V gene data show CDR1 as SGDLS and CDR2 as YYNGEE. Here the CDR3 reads CASSLDSQGYTEAFF. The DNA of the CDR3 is TGTGCCAGCAGCCTAGACAGTCAGGGCTACACTGAAGCTTTCTTT. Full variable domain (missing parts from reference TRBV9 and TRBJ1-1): DSGVTQTPKHLITATGQRVTLRCSPRSGDLSVYWYQQSLDQGLQFLIQYYNGEERAKGNILERFSAQQFPDLHSELNLSSLELGDSALYFCASSLDSQGYTEAFFGQGTRLTVV.